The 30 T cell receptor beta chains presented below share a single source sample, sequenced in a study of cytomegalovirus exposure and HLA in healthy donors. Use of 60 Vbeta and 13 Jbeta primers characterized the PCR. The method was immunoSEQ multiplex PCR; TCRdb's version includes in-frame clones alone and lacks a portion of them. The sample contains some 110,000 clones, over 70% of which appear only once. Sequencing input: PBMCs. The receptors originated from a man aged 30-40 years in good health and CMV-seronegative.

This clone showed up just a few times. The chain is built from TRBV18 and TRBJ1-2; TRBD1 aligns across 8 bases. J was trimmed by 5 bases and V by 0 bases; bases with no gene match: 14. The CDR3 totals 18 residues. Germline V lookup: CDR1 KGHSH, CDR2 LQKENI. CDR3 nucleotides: TGTGCCAGCTCACCACCGAACAGGGGGGCTTTACGGGGGTATGGCTACACCTTC. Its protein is CASSPPNRGALRGYGYTF.

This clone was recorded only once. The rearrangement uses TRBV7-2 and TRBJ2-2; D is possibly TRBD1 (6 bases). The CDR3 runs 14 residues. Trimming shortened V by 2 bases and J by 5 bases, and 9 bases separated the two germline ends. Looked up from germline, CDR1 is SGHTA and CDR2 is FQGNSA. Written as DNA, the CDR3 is TGTGCCAGCAGCTTATTGGGACATACCGGGGAGCTGTTTTTT. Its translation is CASSLLGHTGELFF.

CDR3 amino acids: CASSSPTFGELFF. The DNA for the CDR3 is TGTGCCAGCAGCTCCCCTACGTTCGGGGAGCTGTTTTTT. This sequence joins TRBV7-2 and TRBJ2-2, with unresolved D. V lost 4 bases, J lost 7 bases, and 10 bases lay in between. CDR1 SGHTA and CDR2 FQGNSA come from the germline V gene. This CDR3 region has 13 residues.

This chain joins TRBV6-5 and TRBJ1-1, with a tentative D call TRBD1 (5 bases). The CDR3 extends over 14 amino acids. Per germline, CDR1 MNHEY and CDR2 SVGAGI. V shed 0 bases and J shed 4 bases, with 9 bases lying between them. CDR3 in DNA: TGTGCCAGCAGTTACTCGCGGGGCTTCACTGAAGCTTTCTTT. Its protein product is CASSYSRGFTEAFF.

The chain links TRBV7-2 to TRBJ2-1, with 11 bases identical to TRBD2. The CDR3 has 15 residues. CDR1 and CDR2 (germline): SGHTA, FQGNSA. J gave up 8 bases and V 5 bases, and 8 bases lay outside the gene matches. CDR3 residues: CASSPSGRSGHEQFF. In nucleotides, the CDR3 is TGTGCCAGCAGCCCTAGCGGGAGGTCGGGCCATGAGCAGTTCTTC.

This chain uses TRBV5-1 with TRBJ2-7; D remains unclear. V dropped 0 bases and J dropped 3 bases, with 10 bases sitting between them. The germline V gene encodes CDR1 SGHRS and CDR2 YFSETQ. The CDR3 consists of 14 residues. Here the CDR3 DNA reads TGCGCCAGCAGCTTGGCCGGCGGTAGCTACGAGCAGTACTTC. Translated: CASSLAGGSYEQYF.

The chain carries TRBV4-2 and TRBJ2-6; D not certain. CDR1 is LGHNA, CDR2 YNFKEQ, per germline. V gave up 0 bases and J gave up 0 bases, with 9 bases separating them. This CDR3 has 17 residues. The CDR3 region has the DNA TGTGCCAGCAGCCAAGAACAGATCCTCTCTGGGGCCAACGTCCTGACTTTC. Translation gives CASSQEQILSGANVLTF.

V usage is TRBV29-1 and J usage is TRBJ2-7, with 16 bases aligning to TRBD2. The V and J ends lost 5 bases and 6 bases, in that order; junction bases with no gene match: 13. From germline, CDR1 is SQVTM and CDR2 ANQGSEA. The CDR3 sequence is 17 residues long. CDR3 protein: CSVYSPGLAGGLGEQYF. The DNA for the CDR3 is TGCAGCGTTTATAGCCCGGGACTAGCGGGGGGGCTGGGCGAGCAGTACTTC.

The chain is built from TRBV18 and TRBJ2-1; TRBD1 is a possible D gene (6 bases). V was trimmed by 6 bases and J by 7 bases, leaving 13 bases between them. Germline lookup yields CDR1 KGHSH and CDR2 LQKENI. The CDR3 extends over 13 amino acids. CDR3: CASSYRERNEQFF. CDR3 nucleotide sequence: TGTGCCAGCTCCTACAGGGAAAGGAATGAGCAGTTCTTC.

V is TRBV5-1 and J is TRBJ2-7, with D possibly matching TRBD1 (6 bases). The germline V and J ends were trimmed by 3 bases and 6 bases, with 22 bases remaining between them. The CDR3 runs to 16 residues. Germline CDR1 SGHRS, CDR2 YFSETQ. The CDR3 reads CASSSDPSQGFGEQYF. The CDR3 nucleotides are TGCGCCAGCAGCTCCGACCCGAGTCAGGGGTTCGGCGAGCAGTACTTC.

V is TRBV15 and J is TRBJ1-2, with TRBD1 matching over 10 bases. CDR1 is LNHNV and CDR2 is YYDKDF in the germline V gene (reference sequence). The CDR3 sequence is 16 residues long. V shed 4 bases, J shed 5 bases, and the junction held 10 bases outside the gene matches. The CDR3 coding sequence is TGTGCCACCAGCATTTCCGGGACAGGGGCTGGGTATGGCTACACCTTC. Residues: CATSISGTGAGYGYTF.

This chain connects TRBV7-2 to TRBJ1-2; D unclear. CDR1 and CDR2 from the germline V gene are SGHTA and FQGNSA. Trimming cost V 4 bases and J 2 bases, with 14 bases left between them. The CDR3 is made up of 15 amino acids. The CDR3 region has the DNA TGTGCCAGCAGCTCGCTGGCGGGTAGGAACTATGGCTACACCTTC. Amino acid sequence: CASSSLAGRNYGYTF. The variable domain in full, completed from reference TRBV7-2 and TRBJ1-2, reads GAGVSQSPSNKVTEKGKDVELRCDPISGHTALYWYRQSLGQGLEFLIYFQGNSAPDKSGLPSDRFSAERTGGSVSTLTIQRTQQEDSAVYLCASSSLAGRNYGYTFGSGTRLTVV.

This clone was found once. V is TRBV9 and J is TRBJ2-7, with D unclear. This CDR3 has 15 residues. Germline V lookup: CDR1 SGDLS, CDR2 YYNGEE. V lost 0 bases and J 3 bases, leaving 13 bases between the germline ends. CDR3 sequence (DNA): TGTGCCAGCAGCGTAGGAGGTTTACGGAACTACGAGCAGTACTTC. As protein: CASSVGGLRNYEQYF.

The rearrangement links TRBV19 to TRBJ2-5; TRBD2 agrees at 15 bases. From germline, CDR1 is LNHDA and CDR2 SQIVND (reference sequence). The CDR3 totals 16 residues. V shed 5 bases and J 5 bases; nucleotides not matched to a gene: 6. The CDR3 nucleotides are TGTGCCAGTAGTCATCGGACTAGCGGGAGGGTCGAGACCCAGTACTTC. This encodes CASSHRTSGRVETQYF.

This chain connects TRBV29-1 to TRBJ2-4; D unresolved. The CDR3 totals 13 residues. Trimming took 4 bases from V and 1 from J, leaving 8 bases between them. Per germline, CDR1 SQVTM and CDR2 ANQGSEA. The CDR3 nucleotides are TGCAGCGTTGTTTATCAGGCCAAAAACATTCAGTACTTC. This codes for CSVVYQAKNIQYF.

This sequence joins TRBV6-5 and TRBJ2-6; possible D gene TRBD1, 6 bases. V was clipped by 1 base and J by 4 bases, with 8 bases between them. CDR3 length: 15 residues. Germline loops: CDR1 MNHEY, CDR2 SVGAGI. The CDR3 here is CASSYFTGGANVLTF. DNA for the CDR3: TGTGCCAGCAGTTACTTTACAGGGGGGGCCAACGTCCTGACTTTC.

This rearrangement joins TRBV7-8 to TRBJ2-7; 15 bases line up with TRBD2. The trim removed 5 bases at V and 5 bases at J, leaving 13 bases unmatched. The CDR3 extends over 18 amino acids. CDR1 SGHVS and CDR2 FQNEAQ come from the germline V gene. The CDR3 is CASSVTSGTSGRKDEQYF. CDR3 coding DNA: TGTGCCAGCAGCGTAACCTCCGGGACTAGCGGGAGGAAGGACGAGCAGTACTTC.

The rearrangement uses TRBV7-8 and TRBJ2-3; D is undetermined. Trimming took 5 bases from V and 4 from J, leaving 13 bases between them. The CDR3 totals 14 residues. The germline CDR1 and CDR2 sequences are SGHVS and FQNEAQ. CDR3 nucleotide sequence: TGTGCCAGCAGCCTAAGCACGGTCGCAGATACGCAGTATTTT. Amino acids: CASSLSTVADTQYF. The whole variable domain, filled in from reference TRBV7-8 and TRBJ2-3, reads GAGVSQSPRYKVAKRGQDVALRCDPISGHVSLFWYQQALGQGPEFLTYFQNEAQLDKSGLPSDRFFAERPEGSVSTLKIQRTQQEDSAVYLCASSLSTVADTQYFGPGTRLTVL.

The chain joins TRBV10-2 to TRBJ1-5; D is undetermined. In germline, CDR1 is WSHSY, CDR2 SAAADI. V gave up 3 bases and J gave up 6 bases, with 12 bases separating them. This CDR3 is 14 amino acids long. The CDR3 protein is CASSDKSDIQPQHF. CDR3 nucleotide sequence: TGCGCCAGCAGTGATAAGAGTGATATTCAGCCCCAGCATTTT.

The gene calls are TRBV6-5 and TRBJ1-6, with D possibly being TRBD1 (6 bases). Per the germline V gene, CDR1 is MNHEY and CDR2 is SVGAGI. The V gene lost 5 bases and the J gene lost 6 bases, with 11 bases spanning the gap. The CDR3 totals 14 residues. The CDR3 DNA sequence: TGTGCCAGCAGTGACCTCAGGGGTAATTCACCCCTCCACTTT. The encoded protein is CASSDLRGNSPLHF.

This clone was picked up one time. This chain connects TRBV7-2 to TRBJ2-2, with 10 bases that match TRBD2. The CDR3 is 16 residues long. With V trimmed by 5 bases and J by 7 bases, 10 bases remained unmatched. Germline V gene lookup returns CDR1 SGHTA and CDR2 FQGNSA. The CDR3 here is CASSQGVAGGNGELFF. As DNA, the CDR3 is TGTGCCAGCAGCCAGGGGGTAGCGGGAGGAAACGGGGAGCTGTTTTTT. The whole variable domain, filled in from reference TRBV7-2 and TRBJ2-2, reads GAGVSQSPSNKVTEKGKDVELRCDPISGHTALYWYRQSLGQGLEFLIYFQGNSAPDKSGLPSDRFSAERTGGSVSTLTIQRTQQEDSAVYLCASSQGVAGGNGELFFGEGSRLTVL.

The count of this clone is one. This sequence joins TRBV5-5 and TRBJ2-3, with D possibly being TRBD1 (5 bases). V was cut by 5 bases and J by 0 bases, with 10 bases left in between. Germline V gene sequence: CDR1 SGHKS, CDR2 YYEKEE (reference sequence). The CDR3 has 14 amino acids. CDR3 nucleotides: TGTGCCAGCAGGCAGCAGGGTAGCACAGATACGCAGTATTTT. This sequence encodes CASRQQGSTDTQYF.

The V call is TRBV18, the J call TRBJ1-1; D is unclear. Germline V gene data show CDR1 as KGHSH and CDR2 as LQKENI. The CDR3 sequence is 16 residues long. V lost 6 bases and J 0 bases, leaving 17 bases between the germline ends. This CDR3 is CASSPKQTTLNTEAFF. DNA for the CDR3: TGTGCCAGCTCCCCAAAGCAGACAACCCTGAACACTGAAGCTTTCTTT.

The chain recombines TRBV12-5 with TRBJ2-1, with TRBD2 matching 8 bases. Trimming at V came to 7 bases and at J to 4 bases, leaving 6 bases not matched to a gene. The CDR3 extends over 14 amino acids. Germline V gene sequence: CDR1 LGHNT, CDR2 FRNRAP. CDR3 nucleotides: TGTGCTAGTGATTTAGCGGGGTTGTACAATGAGCAGTTCTTC. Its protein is CASDLAGLYNEQFF.

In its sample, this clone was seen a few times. DNA of the CDR3: TGCGCCAGCAGCTTGGGACGGGGGGGCTTAAATGAGCAGTTCTTC. It codes for CASSLGRGGLNEQFF. The chain employs TRBV5-1 and TRBJ2-1, with TRBD2 identical over 8 bases. Trimming at V came to 0 bases and at J to 7 bases, leaving 6 bases not matched to a gene. CDR1 is SGHRS, CDR2 YFSETQ, per germline. The CDR3 consists of 15 residues.

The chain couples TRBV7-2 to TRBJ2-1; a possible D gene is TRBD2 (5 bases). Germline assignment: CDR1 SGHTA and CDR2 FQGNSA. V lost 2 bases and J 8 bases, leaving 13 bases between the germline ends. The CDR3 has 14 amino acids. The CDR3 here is CASSLWAGRDEQFF. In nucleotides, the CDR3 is TGTGCCAGCAGCTTATGGGCGGGTAGGGATGAGCAGTTCTTC.

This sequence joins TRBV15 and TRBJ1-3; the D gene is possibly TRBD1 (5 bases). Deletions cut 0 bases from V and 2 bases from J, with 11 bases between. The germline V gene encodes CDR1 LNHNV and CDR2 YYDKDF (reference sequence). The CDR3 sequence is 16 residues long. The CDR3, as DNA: TGTGCCACCAGCAGAGATACGGGGGTAGCTGGAAACACCATATATTTT. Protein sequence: CATSRDTGVAGNTIYF.

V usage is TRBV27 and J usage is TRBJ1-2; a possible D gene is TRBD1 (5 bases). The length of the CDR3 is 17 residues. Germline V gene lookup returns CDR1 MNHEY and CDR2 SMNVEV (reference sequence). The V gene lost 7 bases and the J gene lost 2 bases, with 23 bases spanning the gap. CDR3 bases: TGTGCCAGCACCCGAGTCGGAACAGGCTCAGAAAACTATGGCTACACCTTC. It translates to CASTRVGTGSENYGYTF.

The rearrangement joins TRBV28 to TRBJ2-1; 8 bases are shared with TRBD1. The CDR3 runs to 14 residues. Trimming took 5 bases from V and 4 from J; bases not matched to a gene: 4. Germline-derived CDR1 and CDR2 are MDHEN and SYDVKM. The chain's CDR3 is CASSQQGGYNEQFF. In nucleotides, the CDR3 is TGTGCCAGCAGTCAACAGGGGGGATACAATGAGCAGTTCTTC.

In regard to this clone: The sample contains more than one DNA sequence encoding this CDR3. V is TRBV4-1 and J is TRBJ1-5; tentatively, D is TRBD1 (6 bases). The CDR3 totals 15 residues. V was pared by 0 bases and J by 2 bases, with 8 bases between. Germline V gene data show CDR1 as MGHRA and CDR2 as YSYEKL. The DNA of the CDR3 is TGCGCCAGCAGCCAAGATCCAGGGGGCAATCAGCCCCAGCATTTT. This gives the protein CASSQDPGGNQPQHF.